The 28 T cell receptor beta chains below were found in one sample sequenced in a study of T cell responses to AZD1222 COVID-19 vaccine. This table comes from immunoSEQ multiplex PCR, and its TCRdb copy is limited to in-frame clones, with some not included. The sample includes about 120,000 clones, around nine tenths of them seen just once. The material sequenced was peripheral blood, taken on day 0 of AZD1222 vaccination. The source of these receptors is an adult in good health.

V and J are TRBV5-1 and TRBJ1-3; no reliable D call. CDR3 size: 13 residues. Deletions cut 4 bases from V and 3 bases from J, with 8 bases between. In germline, CDR1 is SGHRS, CDR2 YFSETQ. The CDR3 loop reads CASSLDLGNTIYF. CDR3 sequence (DNA): TGCGCCAGCAGCCTCGACCTTGGAAACACCATATATTTT. The full variable domain, completed using reference TRBV5-1 and TRBJ1-3, is KAGVTQTPRYLIKTRGQQVTLSCSPISGHRSVSWYQQTPGQGLQFLFEYFSETQRNKGNFPGRFSGRQFSNSRSEMNVSTLELGDSALYLCASSLDLGNTIYFGEGSWLTVV.

The chain combines TRBV7-6 with TRBJ2-1, with D possibly matching TRBD2 (7 bases). Germline V gives CDR1 SGHVS, CDR2 FNYEAQ. Trimming pared 5 bases from V and 4 bases from J, leaving 18 bases between. This CDR3 contains 16 residues. The CDR3 bases are TGTGCCAGCAGCCCCGGTGTGGGGGGGCTGTACAATGAGCAGTTCTTC. Amino acid sequence: CASSPGVGGLYNEQFF.

The V and J genes are TRBV6-5 and TRBJ1-1, with a possible D match to TRBD1 (5 bases). The germline gives CDR1 MNHEY, CDR2 SVGAGI. The CDR3 is 15 amino acids. V gave up 7 bases and J gave up 5 bases, with 20 bases separating them. The CDR3 sequence: CASKRDGTWGTEAFF. CDR3 coding DNA: TGTGCCAGCAAACGGGACGGGACTTGGGGGACTGAAGCTTTCTTT.

This rearrangement joins TRBV4-1 to TRBJ1-2; D ambiguous. CDR1 and CDR2 (germline): MGHRA, YSYEKL. With 0 bases removed from V and 4 bases from J, the gap between germline ends came to 12 bases. This CDR3 is 15 amino acids long. The CDR3 region has the DNA TGCGCCAGCAGCCAAGATCGCCGGGCGGGCTATGGCTACACCTTC. Amino acids: CASSQDRRAGYGYTF.

The chain uses TRBV6-6 and TRBJ1-1; D is undetermined. The CDR3 sequence is 11 residues long. V lost 7 bases and J 7 bases, leaving 10 bases between the germline ends. Germline CDR1 and CDR2: MNHNY and SVGAGI (reference sequence). The CDR3 bases are TGTGCCAGCAACACCAGGATTGAAGCTTTCTTT. It yields the protein CASNTRIEAFF.

The chain couples TRBV18 to TRBJ2-5; TRBD1 matches 9 bases. Germline CDR1 and CDR2: KGHSH and LQKENI. The CDR3 totals 14 residues. Trimming cost V 3 bases and J 5 bases; bases outside gene matches: 4. CDR3 coding DNA: TGTGCCAGCTCACCTCAACAGGGGGCCGAGACCCAGTACTTC. This gives the protein CASSPQQGAETQYF.

This chain connects TRBV5-5 to TRBJ2-3; 12 bases are shared with TRBD2. Germline values: CDR1 SGHKS, CDR2 YYEKEE (reference sequence). The CDR3 contains 16 residues. The ends lost 0 bases at V and 4 bases at J; junction bases unmatched: 3. In DNA form, the CDR3 reads TGTGCCAGCAGCTTGGGTCTAGCGGGAGGGCCAGATACGCAGTATTTT. Its protein product is CASSLGLAGGPDTQYF.

V is TRBV3-1 (or the pseudogene TRBV3-2) and J is TRBJ2-1; 12 bases fit TRBD2. Losses at the gene ends were 4 bases for V and 3 bases for J; bases not matched to a gene: 4. The germline V gene encodes CDR1 LGHDT and CDR2 YNNKEL (reference sequence). CDR3 length equals 16 residues. CDR3 sequence reads: CASSLGLAGLYNEQFF. The CDR3 nucleotides are TGTGCCAGCAGCCTCGGACTAGCGGGACTCTACAATGAGCAGTTCTTC.

This chain joins TRBV28 and TRBJ2-7, with TRBD1 matching over 11 bases. V shed 2 bases and J 2 bases; nucleotides not matched to a gene: 5. The CDR3 has 16 residues. The germline gives CDR1 MDHEN, CDR2 SYDVKM. CDR3 DNA sequence: TGTGCCAGCAGTTTAGGGACAGGGGGGTCCCCCTACGAGCAGTACTTC. Its translation is CASSLGTGGSPYEQYF.

This clone was detected only a few times. This chain joins TRBV11-2 and TRBJ1-1; D is possibly TRBD1 (5 bases). The CDR3 length is 12 residues. Germline V gene data show CDR1 as SGHAT and CDR2 as FQNNGV. Trimming stripped 2 bases from V and 4 bases from J, with 5 bases between. The chain's CDR3 is CASSLTGTEAFF. For the CDR3, the DNA is TGTGCCAGCAGCTTAACAGGCACTGAAGCTTTCTTT.

The chain carries TRBV27 and TRBJ1-1; D is undetermined. V was pared by 6 bases and J by 1 base, with 9 bases between. Germline V CDR1 and CDR2: MNHEY, SMNVEV (reference sequence). This CDR3 is 13 amino acids long. CDR3 coding DNA: TGTGCCAGCAGGCCGACACCGAACACTGAAGCTTTCTTT. This gives the protein CASRPTPNTEAFF.

The chain has TRBV14 and TRBJ2-5; 8 nucleotides line up with TRBD1. CDR3 length equals 16 residues. After removal of 0 bases from V and 5 bases from J, the junction contained 8 bases not matched to a gene. CDR1 SGHDN and CDR2 FVKESK come from the germline V gene. The CDR3 bases are TGTGCCAGCAGCCAAGATTGGGGGACAGGTGGGGAGACCCAGTACTTC. It codes for CASSQDWGTGGETQYF.

V gene TRBV11-2 combines with J gene TRBJ2-2; tentatively, D is TRBD2 (6 bases). V was clipped by 3 bases and J by 0 bases, with 11 bases between them. Germline lookup yields CDR1 SGHAT and CDR2 FQNNGV. This CDR3 is 16 amino acids long. Here the CDR3 reads CASSFGLLPNTGELFF. For the CDR3, the DNA is TGTGCCAGCAGCTTTGGACTACTACCGAACACCGGGGAGCTGTTTTTT.

The J gene is TRBJ2-1, the V gene TRBV11-3; 8 bases are a match to TRBD2. Germline CDR1 is SGHNT and CDR2 is YENEEA. The V gene end was trimmed by 4 bases and the J gene end by 2 bases; junction bases not matched to a gene: 4. The CDR3 contains 15 residues. DNA for the CDR3: TGTGCCAGCAGCTATAGCGGGAACACCTACAATGAGCAGTTCTTC. Its translation: CASSYSGNTYNEQFF.

V is TRBV27 and J is TRBJ2-3; TRBD2 matches at 9 bases. The CDR3 consists of 18 residues. Germline V gene sequence: CDR1 MNHEY, CDR2 SMNVEV (reference sequence). The V gene end was trimmed by 5 bases and the J gene end by 4 bases; junction bases not matched to a gene: 16. The CDR3 here is CASSLGGGAGGLPDTQYF. CDR3 DNA sequence: TGTGCCAGCAGTCTCGGGGGCGGGGCGGGAGGGCTTCCAGATACGCAGTATTTT.

The chain recombines TRBV18 with TRBJ2-7; 10 bases match TRBD2. The CDR3 is 17 residues long. The V and J ends lost 3 bases and 1 base, in that order; junction bases with no gene match: 9. Germline V gene data show CDR1 as KGHSH and CDR2 as LQKENI. The CDR3 DNA reads TGTGCCAGCTCACCCGGATCCGCTAGCGGGGGTTCCTACGAGCAGTACTTC. This gives the protein CASSPGSASGGSYEQYF.

This chain joins TRBV30 and TRBJ2-7; 11 bases map to TRBD2. CDR1 is GTSNPN, CDR2 SVGIG, per germline (reference sequence). J was trimmed by 1 base and V by 5 bases; bases with no gene match: 10. This CDR3 is 16 amino acids long. In nucleotides, the CDR3 is TGTGCCTGGCCCCCTAGCGGGGGGCCCTCGTCCTACGAGCAGTACTTC. Translated: CAWPPSGGPSSYEQYF.

The rearrangement uses TRBV6-1 and TRBJ2-1, with D unresolved. The length of the CDR3 is 14 residues. CDR1 MNHNS and CDR2 SASEGT come from the germline V gene. V dropped 1 base and J dropped 0 bases, with 4 bases sitting between them. CDR3 DNA sequence: TGTGCCAGCAGTGAAGACAGCTCCTACAATGAGCAGTTCTTC. Residues: CASSEDSSYNEQFF.

The chain has TRBV7-9 and TRBJ2-7; possibly TRBD2 for D (6 bases). Germline V gene data show CDR1 as SEHNR and CDR2 as FQNEAQ (reference sequence). Between the trimmed V and J ends, which lost 2 bases and 3 bases, there was a span of 11 bases. The CDR3 sequence is 14 residues long. CDR3 sequence reads: CASSLLGGSYEQYF. The CDR3 DNA is TGTGCCAGCAGCTTACTCGGGGGTAGCTACGAGCAGTACTTC. Full variable domain (remainder filled in from reference TRBV7-9 and TRBJ2-7): DTGVSQNPRHKITKRGQNVTFRCDPISEHNRLYWYRQTLGQGPEFLTYFQNEAQLEKSRLLSDRFSAERPKGSFSTLEIQRTEQGDSAMYLCASSLLGGSYEQYFGPGTRLTVT.

This clone was seen a handful of times. The chain carries TRBV2 and TRBJ1-5; D remains ambiguous. Trimming pared 4 bases from V and 0 bases from J, leaving 7 bases between. The CDR3 consists of 14 residues. Germline lookup yields CDR1 SNHLY and CDR2 FYNNEI. CDR3 bases: TGTGCCAGCAGTGGGTCCTATAGCAATCAGCCCCAGCATTTT. It translates to CASSGSYSNQPQHF.

CDR3 loop: CASSEAGRYQPQHF. For the CDR3, the DNA is TGTGCCAGCAGTGAAGCGGGACGGTATCAGCCCCAGCATTTT. J is TRBJ1-5 and V is TRBV2, with a tentative D call TRBD1 (5 bases). V was trimmed by 0 bases and J by 5 bases, leaving 8 bases between them. Germline lookup yields CDR1 SNHLY and CDR2 FYNNEI. CDR3 length: 14 amino acids. The variable domain in full, completed from reference TRBV2 and TRBJ1-5, reads EPEVTQTPSHQVTQMGQEVILRCVPISNHLYFYWYRQILGQKVEFLVSFYNNEISEKSEIFDDQFSVERPDGSNFTLKIRSTKLEDSAMYFCASSEAGRYQPQHFGDGTRLSIL.

The chain combines TRBV19 with TRBJ2-7, with 7 bases lining up with TRBD2. Germline CDR1 reads LNHDA; CDR2 reads SQIVND (reference sequence). J was trimmed by 3 bases and V by 2 bases; bases with no gene match: 7. The CDR3 covers 15 residues. The CDR3 spells CASSIRLAPHYEQYF. The CDR3 DNA reads TGTGCCAGTAGTATACGACTAGCTCCCCACTACGAGCAGTACTTC. The full variable domain, rest sourced from reference TRBV19 and TRBJ2-7, is DGGITQSPKYLFRKEGQNVTLSCEQNLNHDAMYWYRQDPGQGLRLIYYSQIVNDFQKGDIAEGYSVSREKKESFPLTVTSAQKNPTAFYLCASSIRLAPHYEQYFGPGTRLTVT.

This clone is a singleton in its sample. CDR3 protein: CASSIDRSLGKLFF. The CDR3 nucleotides are TGTGCCAGTAGTATAGACAGGTCATTAGGAAAACTGTTTTTT. The V and J genes are TRBV19 and TRBJ1-4; unclear D gene. The CDR3 extends over 14 amino acids. V lost 0 bases and J 10 bases, leaving 12 bases between the germline ends. CDR1 and CDR2 (germline): LNHDA, SQIVND (reference sequence).

The chain has TRBV6-1 and TRBJ1-5; 10 nucleotides align to TRBD1. Germline lookup yields CDR1 MNHNS and CDR2 SASEGT. CDR3 length: 16 residues. V gave up 4 bases and J gave up 1 base; unmatched junction bases: 4. Here the CDR3 DNA reads TGTGCCAGCAGTGGAAGACAGGGGGCGAGCAATCAGCCCCAGCATTTT. Translating gives CASSGRQGASNQPQHF.

The CDR3 nucleotides read TGCGCCAGCAGCTTTCAACGAACCGGGACGATTAATGAAAAACTGTTTTTT. Its translation: CASSFQRTGTINEKLFF. The rearrangement joins TRBV5-1 to TRBJ1-4, with D possibly matching TRBD1 (5 bases). The CDR3 is 17 residues long. V was pared by 2 bases and J by 4 bases, with 18 bases between. Germline V gene sequence: CDR1 SGHRS, CDR2 YFSETQ.

The chain recombines TRBV10-2 with TRBJ2-5; D not resolved. The CDR3 runs 10 residues. Germline-derived CDR1 and CDR2 are WSHSY and SAAADI. V was cut by 3 bases and J by 7 bases, with 3 bases left in between. CDR3 in amino acids: CASSDGTQYF. CDR3 bases: TGCGCCAGCAGTGATGGGACCCAGTACTTC.

V and J are TRBV5-1 and TRBJ2-5, with TRBD1 matching 7 bases. Germline V gives CDR1 SGHRS, CDR2 YFSETQ. Losses at the gene ends were 0 bases for V and 5 bases for J; bases not matched to a gene: 10. This CDR3 comprises 16 residues. This chain's CDR3 is CASSLGLRGPGETQYF. CDR3 sequence (DNA): TGCGCCAGCAGCTTGGGTCTGAGGGGGCCGGGGGAGACCCAGTACTTC.

This chain uses TRBV18 with TRBJ1-2, with D maybe TRBD1 (5 bases). Germline V gene lookup returns CDR1 KGHSH and CDR2 LQKENI. This CDR3 region has 14 residues. V gave up 5 bases and J gave up 4 bases, with 14 bases separating them. The CDR3 DNA is TGTGCCAGCTCAACGACCGGGACGGTCTATGGCTACACCTTC. This translates into CASSTTGTVYGYTF.